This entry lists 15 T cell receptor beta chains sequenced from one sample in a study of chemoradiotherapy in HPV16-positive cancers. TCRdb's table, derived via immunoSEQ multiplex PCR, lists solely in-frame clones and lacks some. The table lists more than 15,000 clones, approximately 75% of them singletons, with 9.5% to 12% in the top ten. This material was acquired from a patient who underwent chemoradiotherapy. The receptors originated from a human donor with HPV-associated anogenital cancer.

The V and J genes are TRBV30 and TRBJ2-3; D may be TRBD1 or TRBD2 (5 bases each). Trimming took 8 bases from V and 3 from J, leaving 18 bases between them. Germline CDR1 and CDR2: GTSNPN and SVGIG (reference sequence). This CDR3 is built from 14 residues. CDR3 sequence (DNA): TGTGCCAGCACCGGGGACCTCAGGACAGATACGCAGTATTTT. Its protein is CASTGDLRTDTQYF. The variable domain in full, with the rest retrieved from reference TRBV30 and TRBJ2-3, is SQTIHQWPATLVQPVGSPLSLECTVEGTSNPNLYWYRQAAGRGLQLLFYSVGIGQISSEVPQNLSASRPQDRQFILSSKKLLLSDSGFYLCASTGDLRTDTQYFGPGTRLTVL.

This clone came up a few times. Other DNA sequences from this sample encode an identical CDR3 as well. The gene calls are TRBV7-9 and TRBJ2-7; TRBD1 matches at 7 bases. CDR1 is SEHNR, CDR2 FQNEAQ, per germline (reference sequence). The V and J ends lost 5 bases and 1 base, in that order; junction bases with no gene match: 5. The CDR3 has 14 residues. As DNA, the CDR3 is TGTGCCAGCAGCCCCCCGACAGGGTCCTACGAGCAGTACTTC. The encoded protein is CASSPPTGSYEQYF.

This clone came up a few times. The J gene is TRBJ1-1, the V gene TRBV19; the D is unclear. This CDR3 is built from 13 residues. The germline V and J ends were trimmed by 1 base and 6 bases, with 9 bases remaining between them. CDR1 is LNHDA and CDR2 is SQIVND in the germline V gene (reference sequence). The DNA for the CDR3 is TGTGCCAGTAGTATAGCGTCGGCAGCTGAAGCTTTCTTT. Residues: CASSIASAAEAFF.

CDR3: CASIPGQGSSPLHF. The CDR3 DNA reads TGTGCCAGCATCCCGGGACAGGGTTCTTCACCCCTCCACTTT. The chain is built from TRBV2 and TRBJ1-6, with 9 bases that match TRBD1. Germline CDR1 is SNHLY and CDR2 is FYNNEI. Trimming at V came to 7 bases and at J to 9 bases, leaving 7 bases not matched to a gene. This CDR3 spans 14 amino acids.

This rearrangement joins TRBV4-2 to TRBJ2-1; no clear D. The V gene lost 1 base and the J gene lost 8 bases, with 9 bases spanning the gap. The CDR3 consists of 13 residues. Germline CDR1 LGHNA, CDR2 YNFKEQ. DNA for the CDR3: TGTGCCAGCAGCCAAGGACGAAAAGATGAGCAGTTCTTC. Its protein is CASSQGRKDEQFF.

The CDR3 spells CASSLAEYGGNNYGYTF. In DNA, the CDR3 is TGTGCCAGCAGCTTGGCCGAGTATGGAGGGAATAACTATGGCTACACCTTC. This chain connects TRBV5-5 to TRBJ1-2, with D uncertain. This CDR3 is 17 amino acids long. Germline V gene data show CDR1 as SGHKS and CDR2 as YYEKEE (reference sequence). V lost 0 bases and J 1 base, leaving 16 bases between the germline ends.

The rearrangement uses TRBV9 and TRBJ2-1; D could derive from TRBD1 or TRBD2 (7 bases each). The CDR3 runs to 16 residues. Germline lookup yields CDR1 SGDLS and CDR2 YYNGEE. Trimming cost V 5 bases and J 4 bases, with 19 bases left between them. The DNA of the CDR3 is TGTGCCAGCAGGGGAGGGGGACAGCATAGTTACAATGAGCAGTTCTTC. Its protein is CASRGGGQHSYNEQFF.

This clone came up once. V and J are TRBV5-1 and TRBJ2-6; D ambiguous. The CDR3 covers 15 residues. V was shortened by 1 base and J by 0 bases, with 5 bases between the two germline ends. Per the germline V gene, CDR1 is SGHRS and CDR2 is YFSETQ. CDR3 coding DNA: TGCGCCAGCAGCTTGACAGCCTCTGGGGCCAACGTCCTGACTTTC. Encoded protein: CASSLTASGANVLTF.

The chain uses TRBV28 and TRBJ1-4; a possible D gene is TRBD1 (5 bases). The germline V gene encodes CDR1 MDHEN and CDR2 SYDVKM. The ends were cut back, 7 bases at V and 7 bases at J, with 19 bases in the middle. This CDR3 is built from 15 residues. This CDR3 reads CASISPGRRGEKLFF. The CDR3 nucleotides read TGTGCCAGCATTTCTCCGGGACGGCGAGGTGAAAAACTGTTTTTT.

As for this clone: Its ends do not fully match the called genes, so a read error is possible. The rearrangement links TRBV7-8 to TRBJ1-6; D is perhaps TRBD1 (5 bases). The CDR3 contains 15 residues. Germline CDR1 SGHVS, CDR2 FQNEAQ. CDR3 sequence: CASSRGSQANPPLHF. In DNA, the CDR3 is TGTGCCAGCAGCCGGGGGTCTCAAGCTAATCCACCCCTCCACTTT.

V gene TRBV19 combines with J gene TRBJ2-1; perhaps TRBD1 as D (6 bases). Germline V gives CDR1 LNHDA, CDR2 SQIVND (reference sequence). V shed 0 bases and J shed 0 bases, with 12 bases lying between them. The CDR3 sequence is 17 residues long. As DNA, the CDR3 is TGTGCCAGTAGTATAGAAGGGTTACAGGGCTCCTACAATGAGCAGTTCTTC. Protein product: CASSIEGLQGSYNEQFF.

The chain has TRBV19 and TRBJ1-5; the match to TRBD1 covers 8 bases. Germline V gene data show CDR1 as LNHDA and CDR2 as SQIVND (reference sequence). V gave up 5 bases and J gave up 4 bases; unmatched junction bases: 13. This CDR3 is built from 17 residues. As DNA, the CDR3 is TGTGCCAGTAGTGCTCCTCTATTGGACAGGGAGAATCAGCCCCAGCATTTT. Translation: CASSAPLLDRENQPQHF.

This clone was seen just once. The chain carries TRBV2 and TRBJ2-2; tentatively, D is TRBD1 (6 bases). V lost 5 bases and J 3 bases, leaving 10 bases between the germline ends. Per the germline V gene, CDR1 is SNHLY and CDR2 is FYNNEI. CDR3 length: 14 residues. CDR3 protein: CASSLEGDTGELFF. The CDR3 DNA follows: TGTGCCAGCAGTTTAGAGGGGGACACCGGGGAGCTGTTTTTT. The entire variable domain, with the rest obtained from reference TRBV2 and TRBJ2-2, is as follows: EPEVTQTPSHQVTQMGQEVILRCVPISNHLYFYWYRQILGQKVEFLVSFYNNEISEKSEIFDDQFSVERPDGSNFTLKIRSTKLEDSAMYFCASSLEGDTGELFFGEGSRLTVL.

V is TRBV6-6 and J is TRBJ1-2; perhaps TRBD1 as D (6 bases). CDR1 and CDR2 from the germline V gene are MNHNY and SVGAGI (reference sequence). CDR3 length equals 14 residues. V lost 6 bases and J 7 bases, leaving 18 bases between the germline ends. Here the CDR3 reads CASRPGGSESGYTF. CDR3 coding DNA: TGTGCCAGCAGGCCCGGGGGCTCTGAGTCTGGCTACACCTTC.

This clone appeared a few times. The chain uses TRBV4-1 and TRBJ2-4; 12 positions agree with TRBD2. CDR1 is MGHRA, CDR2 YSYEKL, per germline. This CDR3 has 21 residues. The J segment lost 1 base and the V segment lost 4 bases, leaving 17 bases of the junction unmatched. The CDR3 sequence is CASSLLPWGTSGFKAKNIQYF. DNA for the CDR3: TGCGCCAGCAGCCTACTCCCTTGGGGGACTAGCGGGTTTAAGGCCAAAAACATTCAGTACTTC.